This T cell receptor (beta chain) appears in the sequencing data of a study of blood T cell repertoires in COVID-19. The data were produced by immunoSEQ multiplex PCR, yet TCRdb's version contains in-frame clones alone and is incomplete. The sample contains around 100,000 clones, 90% of which appear only once. Patients in Seattle were enrolled during active infection, then followed longitudinally. Sequenced: peripheral blood. The origin of this receptor is a man younger than 35 with COVID-19, enrolled during active disease.

For the CDR3, the DNA is TGTGCCAGCAGCACAGGGGCGAACACTGAAGCTTTCTTT. It yields the protein CASSTGANTEAFF. The chain recombines TRBV12-3 or TRBV12-4 with TRBJ1-1, with 7 bases identical to TRBD1. V shed 6 bases, J shed 1 base, and the junction held 2 bases outside the gene matches. The CDR3 consists of 13 residues.